This TCR beta chain came from a study of T cells in Graves' hyperthyroidism and ophthalmopathy. The investigators amplified TCR beta CDR3 regions from RNA transcripts. First-round RT-PCR of the TCR CDR3 relied on the HTBI primer set. TCRdb re-called the multiplex PCR reads through MiXCR, storing one row per CDR3 protein. Counted here are about 270,000 distinct CDR3 sequences, around 22% occurring once; the ten biggest clones make up 50% to 75%. This clonotype was found many times. The sequence derives from a man aged 30 to 39 with Graves' ophthalmopathy. Sequenced sample: blood.

As DNA, the CDR3 is TGTGCCAGCAGCGTAGTTAGGACGAAGCCTTACGAGCAGTACTTC. Protein sequence: CASSVVRTKPYEQYF. The gene calls are TRBV9 and TRBJ2-7, with D unresolved. With 0 bases removed from V and 4 bases from J, the gap between germline ends came to 14 bases. The CDR3 sequence is 15 residues long. Per the germline V gene, CDR1 is SGDLS and CDR2 is YYNGEE.